The clone carrying this TCR beta chain appeared many times. Its antigen remains unknown. This sample is drawn from a study of T cells in Graves' hyperthyroidism and ophthalmopathy. General study findings and limits: A 13 V-J model separated ophthalmopathy from stable hyperthyroidism.

Germline CDR1 SGHRS, CDR2 YFSETQ. V shed 5 bases and J 1 base; nucleotides not matched to a gene: 5. The CDR3 spans 14 residues. Authors of the study amplified TCR beta CDR3 regions from RNA transcripts. Carried out on the TCR CDR3, a first-round RT-PCR used the HTBI primer set. TCRdb reprocessed the multiplex PCR reads via MiXCR and lists one record per CDR3 protein. The sample consists of fewer than 650,000 distinct CDR3 sequences, more than 13% of them appearing once. The receptor was derived from a woman in her late teens or twenties with Graves' ophthalmopathy. The V and J genes are TRBV5-1 and TRBJ1-1, with TRBD1 matching over 7 bases. Sequences were obtained from blood. The DNA of the CDR3 is TGCGCCAGCAGAACACAGGGGACGAACACTGAAGCTTTCTTT. Translated: CASRTQGTNTEAFF. The complete variable domain, with remaining parts taken from reference TRBV5-1 and TRBJ1-1, reads KAGVTQTPRYLIKTRGQQVTLSCSPISGHRSVSWYQQTPGQGLQFLFEYFSETQRNKGNFPGRFSGRQFSNSRSEMNVSTLELGDSALYLCASRTQGTNTEAFFGQGTRLTVV.